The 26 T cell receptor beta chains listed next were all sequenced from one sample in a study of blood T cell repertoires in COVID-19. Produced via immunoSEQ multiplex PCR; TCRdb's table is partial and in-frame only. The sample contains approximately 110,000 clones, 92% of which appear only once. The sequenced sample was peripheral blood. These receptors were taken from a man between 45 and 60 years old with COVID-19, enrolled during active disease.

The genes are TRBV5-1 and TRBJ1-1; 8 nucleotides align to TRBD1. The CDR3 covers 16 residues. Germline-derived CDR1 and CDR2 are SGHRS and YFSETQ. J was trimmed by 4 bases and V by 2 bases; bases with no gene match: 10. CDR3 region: CASSFRATGAVTEAFF. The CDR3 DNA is TGCGCCAGCAGCTTTCGGGCGACAGGGGCGGTCACTGAAGCTTTCTTT.

Written as DNA, the CDR3 is TGTGCCAGCAGCCCACAGGGTATGGCCGGGGAGCTGTTTTTT. Its protein is CASSPQGMAGELFF. J is TRBJ2-2 and V is TRBV7-2; D possibly corresponds to TRBD1 (6 bases). V gave up 5 bases and J gave up 6 bases, with 13 bases separating them. This CDR3 spans 14 amino acids. CDR1 and CDR2 (germline): SGHTA, FQGNSA.

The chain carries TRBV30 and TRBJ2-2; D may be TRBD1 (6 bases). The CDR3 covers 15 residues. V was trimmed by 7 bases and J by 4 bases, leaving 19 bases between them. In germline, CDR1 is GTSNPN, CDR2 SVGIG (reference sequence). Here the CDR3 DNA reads TGTGCCTCCCACTCCGGGACAATAGGCACCGGGGAGCTGTTTTTT. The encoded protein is CASHSGTIGTGELFF.

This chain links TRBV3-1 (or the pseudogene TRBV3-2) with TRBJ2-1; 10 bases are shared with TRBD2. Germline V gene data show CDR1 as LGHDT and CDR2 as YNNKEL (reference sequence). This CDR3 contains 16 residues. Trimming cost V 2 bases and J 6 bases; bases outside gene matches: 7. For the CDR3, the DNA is TGTGCCAGCAGCCAAAACCCGGGACTAGCGCTCAATGAGCAGTTCTTC. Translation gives CASSQNPGLALNEQFF.

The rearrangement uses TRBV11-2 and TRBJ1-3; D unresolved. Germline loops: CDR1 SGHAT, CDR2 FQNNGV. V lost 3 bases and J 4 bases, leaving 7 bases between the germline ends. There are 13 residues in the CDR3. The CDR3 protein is CASSLLRGNTIYF. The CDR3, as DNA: TGTGCCAGCAGCTTGCTCAGGGGAAACACCATATATTTT.

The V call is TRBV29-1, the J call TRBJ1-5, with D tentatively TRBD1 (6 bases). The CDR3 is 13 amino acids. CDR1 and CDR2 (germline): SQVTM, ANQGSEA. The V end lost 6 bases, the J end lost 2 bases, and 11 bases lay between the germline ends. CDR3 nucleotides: TGCAGCGTCCTACAGGGAGGCAATCAGCCCCAGCATTTT. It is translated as CSVLQGGNQPQHF.

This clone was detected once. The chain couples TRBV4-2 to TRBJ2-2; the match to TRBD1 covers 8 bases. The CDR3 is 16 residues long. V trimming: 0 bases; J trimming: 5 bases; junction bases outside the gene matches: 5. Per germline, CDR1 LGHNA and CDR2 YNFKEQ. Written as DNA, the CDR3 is TGTGCCAGCAGCCAAGAAGGACAGGGAAGGACCGGGGAGCTGTTTTTT. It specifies CASSQEGQGRTGELFF.

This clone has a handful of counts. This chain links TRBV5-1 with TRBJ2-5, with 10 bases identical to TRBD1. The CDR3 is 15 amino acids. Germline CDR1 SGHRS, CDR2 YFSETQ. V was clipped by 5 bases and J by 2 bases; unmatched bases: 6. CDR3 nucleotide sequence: TGCGCCAGCAGTCTCGGGACAGGGGCGCAAGAGACCCAGTACTTC. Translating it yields CASSLGTGAQETQYF.

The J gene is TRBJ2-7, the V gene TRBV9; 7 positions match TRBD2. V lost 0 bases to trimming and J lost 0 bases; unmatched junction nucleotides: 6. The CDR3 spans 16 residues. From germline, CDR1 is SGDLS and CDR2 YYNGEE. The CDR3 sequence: CASSVEKAGTSYEQYV. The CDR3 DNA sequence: TGTGCCAGCAGCGTAGAAAAAGCGGGAACCTCCTACGAGCAGTACGTC.

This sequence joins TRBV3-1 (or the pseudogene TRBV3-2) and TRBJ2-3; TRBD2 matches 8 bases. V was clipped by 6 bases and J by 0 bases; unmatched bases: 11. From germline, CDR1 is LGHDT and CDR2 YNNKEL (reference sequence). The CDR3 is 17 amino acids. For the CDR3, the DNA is TGTGCCAGCAGTGACCTGACTAGCGCAACTAGCACAGATACGCAGTATTTT. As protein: CASSDLTSATSTDTQYF.

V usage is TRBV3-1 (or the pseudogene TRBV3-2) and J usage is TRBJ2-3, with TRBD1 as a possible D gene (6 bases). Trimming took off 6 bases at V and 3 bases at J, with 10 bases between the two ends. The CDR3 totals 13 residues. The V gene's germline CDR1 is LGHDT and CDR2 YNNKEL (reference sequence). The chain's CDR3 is CASSNRGTDTQYF. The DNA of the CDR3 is TGTGCCAGCAGTAATAGGGGGACAGATACGCAGTATTTT.

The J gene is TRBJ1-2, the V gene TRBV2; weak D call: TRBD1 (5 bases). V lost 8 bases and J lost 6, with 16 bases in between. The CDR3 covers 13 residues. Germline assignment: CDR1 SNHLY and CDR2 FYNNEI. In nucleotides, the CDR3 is TGTGCCAGCTGGGACGGACTAAGAAATGGCTACACCTTC. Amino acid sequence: CASWDGLRNGYTF.

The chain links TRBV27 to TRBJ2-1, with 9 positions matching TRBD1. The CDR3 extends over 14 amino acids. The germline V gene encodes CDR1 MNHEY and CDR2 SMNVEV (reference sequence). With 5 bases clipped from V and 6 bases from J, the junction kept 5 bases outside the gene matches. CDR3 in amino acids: CASSKGQGSNEQFF. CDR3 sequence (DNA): TGTGCCAGCAGTAAGGGACAGGGAAGCAATGAGCAGTTCTTC.

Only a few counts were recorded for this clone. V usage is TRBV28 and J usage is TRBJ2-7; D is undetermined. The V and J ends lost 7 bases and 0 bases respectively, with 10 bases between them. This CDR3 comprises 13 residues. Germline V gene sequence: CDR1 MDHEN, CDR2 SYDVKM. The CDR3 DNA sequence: TGTGCCAGCATGAGTCAGGCCTCCTACGAGCAGTACTTC. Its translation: CASMSQASYEQYF. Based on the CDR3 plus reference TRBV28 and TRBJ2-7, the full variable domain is DVKVTQSSRYLVKRTGEKVFLECVQDMDHENMFWYRQDPGLGLRLIYFSYDVKMKEKGDIPEGYSVSREKKERFSLILESASTNQTSMYLCASMSQASYEQYFGPGTRLTVT.

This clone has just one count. This CDR3 reads CASSYPREGPNEKLFF. In DNA form, the CDR3 reads TGTGCCAGCAGTTACCCGAGGGAGGGGCCAAATGAAAAACTGTTTTTT. The chain employs TRBV28 and TRBJ1-4; tentative D call: TRBD1 (5 bases). The germline V gene encodes CDR1 MDHEN and CDR2 SYDVKM. V dropped 4 bases and J dropped 5 bases, with 17 bases sitting between them. There are 16 residues in the CDR3.

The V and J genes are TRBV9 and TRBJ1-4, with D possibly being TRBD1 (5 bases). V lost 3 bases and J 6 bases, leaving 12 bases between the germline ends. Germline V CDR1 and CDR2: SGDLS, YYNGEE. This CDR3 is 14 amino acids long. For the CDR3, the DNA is TGTGCCAGCAGCGCAGACAGTACCGATGAAAAACTGTTTTTT. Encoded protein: CASSADSTDEKLFF.

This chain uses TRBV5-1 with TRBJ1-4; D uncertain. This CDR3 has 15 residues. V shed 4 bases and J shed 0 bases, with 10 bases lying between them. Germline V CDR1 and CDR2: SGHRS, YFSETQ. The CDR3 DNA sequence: TGCGCCAGCAGCAATCCGGGTGCAACTAATGAAAAACTGTTTTTT. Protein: CASSNPGATNEKLFF.

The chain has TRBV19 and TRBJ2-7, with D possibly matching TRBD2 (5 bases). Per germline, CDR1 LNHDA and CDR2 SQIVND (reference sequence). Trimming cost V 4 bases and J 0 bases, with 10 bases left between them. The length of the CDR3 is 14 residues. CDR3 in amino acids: CASSRIGNSYEQYF. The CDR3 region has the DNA TGTGCCAGTAGTAGAATCGGGAACTCCTACGAGCAGTACTTC. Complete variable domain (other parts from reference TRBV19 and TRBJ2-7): DGGITQSPKYLFRKEGQNVTLSCEQNLNHDAMYWYRQDPGQGLRLIYYSQIVNDFQKGDIAEGYSVSREKKESFPLTVTSAQKNPTAFYLCASSRIGNSYEQYFGPGTRLTVT.

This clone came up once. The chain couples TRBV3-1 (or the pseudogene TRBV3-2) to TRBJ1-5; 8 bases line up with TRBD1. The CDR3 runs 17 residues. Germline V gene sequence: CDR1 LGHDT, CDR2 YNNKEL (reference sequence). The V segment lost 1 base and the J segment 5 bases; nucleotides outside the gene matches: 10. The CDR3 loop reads CASSQGRGTQGDQPQHF. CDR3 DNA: TGTGCCAGCAGCCAAGGAAGAGGCACACAGGGGGATCAGCCCCAGCATTTT.

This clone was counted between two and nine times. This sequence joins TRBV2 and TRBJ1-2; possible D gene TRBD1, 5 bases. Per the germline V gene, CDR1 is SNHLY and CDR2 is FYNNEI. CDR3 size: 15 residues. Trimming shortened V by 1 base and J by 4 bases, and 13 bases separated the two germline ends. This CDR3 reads CASSEGAGPGYGYTF. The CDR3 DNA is TGTGCCAGCAGTGAAGGGGCAGGGCCTGGCTATGGCTACACCTTC. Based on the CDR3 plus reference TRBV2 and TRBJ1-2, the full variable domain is EPEVTQTPSHQVTQMGQEVILRCVPISNHLYFYWYRQILGQKVEFLVSFYNNEISEKSEIFDDQFSVERPDGSNFTLKIRSTKLEDSAMYFCASSEGAGPGYGYTFGSGTRLTVV.

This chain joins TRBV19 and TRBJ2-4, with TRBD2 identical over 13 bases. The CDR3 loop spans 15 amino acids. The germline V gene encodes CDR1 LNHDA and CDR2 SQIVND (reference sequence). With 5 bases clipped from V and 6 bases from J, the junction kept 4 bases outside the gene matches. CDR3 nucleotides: TGTGCCAGTAGTCCGGGACTAGCGGGAAGAAACATTCAGTACTTC. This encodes CASSPGLAGRNIQYF.

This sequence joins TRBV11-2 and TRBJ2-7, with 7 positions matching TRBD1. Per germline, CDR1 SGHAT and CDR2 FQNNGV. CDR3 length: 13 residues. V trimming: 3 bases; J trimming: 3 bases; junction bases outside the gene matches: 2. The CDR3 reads CASSFYRGYEQYV. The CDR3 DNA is TGTGCCAGCAGCTTCTACAGGGGCTACGAGCAGTACGTC.

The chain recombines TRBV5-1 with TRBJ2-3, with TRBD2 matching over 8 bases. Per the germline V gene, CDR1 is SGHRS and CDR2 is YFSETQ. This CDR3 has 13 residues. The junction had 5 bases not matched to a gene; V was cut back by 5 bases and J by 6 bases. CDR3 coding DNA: TGCGCCAGCAGTGCGGGAGGTTGGGATACGCAGTATTTT. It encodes CASSAGGWDTQYF.

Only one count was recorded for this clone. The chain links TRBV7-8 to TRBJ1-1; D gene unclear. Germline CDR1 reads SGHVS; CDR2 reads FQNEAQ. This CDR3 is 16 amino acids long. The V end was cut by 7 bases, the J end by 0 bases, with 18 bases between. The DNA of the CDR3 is TGTGCCAGCATCCCCCTAGAACCCTTTATGAACACTGAAGCTTTCTTT. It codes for CASIPLEPFMNTEAFF. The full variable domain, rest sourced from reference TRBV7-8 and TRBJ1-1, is GAGVSQSPRYKVAKRGQDVALRCDPISGHVSLFWYQQALGQGPEFLTYFQNEAQLDKSGLPSDRFFAERPEGSVSTLKIQRTQQEDSAVYLCASIPLEPFMNTEAFFGQGTRLTVV.

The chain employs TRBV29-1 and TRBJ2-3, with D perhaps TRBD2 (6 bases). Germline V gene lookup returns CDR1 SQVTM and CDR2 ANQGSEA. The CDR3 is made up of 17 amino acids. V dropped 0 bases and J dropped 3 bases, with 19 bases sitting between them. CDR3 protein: CSVEDLVTGGLTDTQYF. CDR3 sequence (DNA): TGCAGCGTTGAAGACCTCGTGACCGGAGGGCTAACAGATACGCAGTATTTT.

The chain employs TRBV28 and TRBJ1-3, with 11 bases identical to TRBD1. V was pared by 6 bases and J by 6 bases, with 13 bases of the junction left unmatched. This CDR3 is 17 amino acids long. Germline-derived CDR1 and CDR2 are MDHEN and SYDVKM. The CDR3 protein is CASSRPIRDRGENTIYF. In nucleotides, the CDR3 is TGTGCCAGCAGCCGACCCATCCGGGACAGGGGGGAAAACACCATATATTTT.